The 8 T cell receptor beta chains in this list originate from one sample, sequenced in a study of blood T cell repertoires in COVID-19 (dated by TCRdb to the early 2020s). Receptor amplification or capture employed the immunoSEQ multiplex PCR assay. TCRdb mirrors the immuneACCESS table, restricted to in-frame sequences. Some clones are absent from its copies; in checked studies, under half trace to an unresolved V gene, and the reason for the others is unknown. The sample table lists roughly 50,000 clones, 70% to 80% of them with a count of one. The ten biggest clones cover 3% to 3.5% of the sample. The sequencing input was peripheral blood. These receptors originate from a man aged 60 to 75 with acute or convalescent COVID-19.

The genes are TRBV2 and TRBJ2-1, with TRBD2 matching over 7 bases. The CDR3 consists of 14 residues. The ends lost 7 bases at V and 5 bases at J; junction bases unmatched: 8. CDR1 and CDR2 (germline): SNHLY, FYNNEI. The CDR3: CASTAGRFDNEQFF. CDR3 coding DNA: TGTGCCAGCACAGCCGGGAGGTTCGACAATGAGCAGTTCTTC.

This chain uses TRBV28 with TRBJ1-1, with 8 positions matching TRBD1. The CDR3 runs to 15 residues. Germline V gene sequence: CDR1 MDHEN, CDR2 SYDVKM. The V segment lost 5 bases and the J segment 0 bases; nucleotides outside the gene matches: 5. The DNA for the CDR3 is TGTGCCAGCAGTCCAGGGGACAGGATGAACACTGAAGCTTTCTTT. It specifies CASSPGDRMNTEAFF.

This clone was observed a handful of times. The chain is built from TRBV28 and TRBJ1-1; TRBD1 is a possible D gene (5 bases). There are 15 residues in the CDR3. The V and J ends lost 1 base and 5 bases respectively, with 14 bases between them. Per the germline V gene, CDR1 is MDHEN and CDR2 is SYDVKM. CDR3 DNA: TGTGCCAGCAGTTTATACTTGGGGGGTGGAACTGAAGCTTTCTTT. Protein product: CASSLYLGGGTEAFF.

There are a few counts of this clone. The chain has TRBV30 and TRBJ1-5, with D hard to call. From germline, CDR1 is GTSNPN and CDR2 SVGIG (reference sequence). V was cut by 0 bases and J by 3 bases, with 6 bases left in between. CDR3 size: 13 residues. The CDR3 DNA is TGTGCCTGGAGTGTCAGTAACAATCAGCCCCAGCATTTT. Translated, it gives CAWSVSNNQPQHF.

This chain connects TRBV28 to TRBJ1-4; no clear D. Trimming pared 1 base from V and 5 bases from J, leaving 8 bases between. CDR3 length: 14 amino acids. Germline CDR1 and CDR2: MDHEN and SYDVKM. The CDR3 protein is CASSLFPLNEKLFF. CDR3 nucleotides: TGTGCCAGCAGTTTATTCCCGTTAAATGAAAAACTGTTTTTT.

This chain joins TRBV2 and TRBJ2-5, with a weak D call TRBD1 (6 bases). Germline V gene data show CDR1 as SNHLY and CDR2 as FYNNEI. The CDR3 runs to 17 residues. CDR3 residues: CAITELNRDTYTGTQYF. CDR3 nucleotides: TGTGCTATAACCGAACTTAACCGGGACACATACACGGGGACCCAGTACTTC.

The chain combines TRBV27 with TRBJ2-3; D remains unclear. V was pared by 2 bases and J by 4 bases, with 4 bases between. CDR1 is MNHEY and CDR2 is SMNVEV in the germline V gene (reference sequence). CDR3 length: 12 residues. The CDR3 is CASSLSPDTQYF. The CDR3 DNA reads as TGTGCCAGCAGTTTAAGCCCAGATACGCAGTATTTT.

The chain has TRBV19 and TRBJ2-1, with 9 bases matching TRBD2. Unmatched junction bases numbered 3, after V lost 6 bases and J lost 0 bases. Germline V CDR1 and CDR2: LNHDA, SQIVND (reference sequence). There are 15 residues in the CDR3. The CDR3 nucleotides read TGTGCCAGTAGGCTAGCGGGAAGCTCCTACAATGAGCAGTTCTTC. This translates into CASRLAGSSYNEQFF.